The clone carrying this T cell receptor (beta chain) has at least ten counts. Germline values: CDR1 SNHLY, CDR2 FYNNEI. The CDR3 contains 15 residues. With 6 bases clipped from V and 0 bases from J, the junction kept 4 bases outside the gene matches. 5'RACE with 10-nucleotide random UMIs produced the cDNA. TCRdb independently ran MiXCR on the 5' RACE reads; one entry per CDR3 protein. The sample lists 70,000 to 95,000 distinct CDR3 sequences, about 12% occurring once. The time point was: longitudinal time-point 2. It was from 2 million PBMCs stored at -80 C that the unsorted libraries were obtained. These data belong to a study of neurological immune-mediated disorders.

The sample comprised PBMCs. The chain recombines TRBV2 with TRBJ1-5; 8 positions agree with TRBD1. The sequence was obtained from a female donor with HTLV-1-associated myelopathy (HAM/TSP). Written as DNA, the CDR3 is TGTGCCAGCAGAGACAGGGGTCTTAGCAATCAGCCCCAGCATTTT. It is translated as CASRDRGLSNQPQHF.